Below are 27 T cell receptor beta chains sequenced from a single sample in a study of T cells after yellow fever vaccination. MiXCR, applied by TCRdb to the 5' RACE reads, yields one record per CDR3 protein. The sample has hundreds of thousands of distinct CDR3 sequences, 8.7% seen once. The sequencing used CD4+ T cells sorted from PBMCs, collected 5 days after the yellow fever booster vaccination. These TCRs come from a man aged 18 to 29 who received the YFV17D yellow fever vaccine.

V usage is TRBV4-3 and J usage is TRBJ1-2; D unresolved. The CDR3 is 20 amino acids. Germline V gene lookup returns CDR1 LGHNA and CDR2 YSLEER. Trimming removed 4 bases at V and 0 bases at J, with 27 bases between. The CDR3 DNA is TGCGCCAGCAGCCCATACAACTTAAAGCGGACGGAATTTTCTAACTATGGCTACACCTTC. This codes for CASSPYNLKRTEFSNYGYTF.

Ten or more counts support this clonotype. The chain has TRBV4-3 and TRBJ2-2; D may be TRBD2 (7 bases). The length of the CDR3 is 15 residues. Trimming removed 1 base at V and 6 bases at J, with 12 bases between. CDR1 and CDR2 from the germline V gene are LGHNA and YSLEER. CDR3 residues: CASSQVGGGPGELFF. Written as DNA, the CDR3 is TGCGCCAGCAGCCAAGTAGGGGGGGGGCCCGGGGAGCTGTTTTTT.

This clonotype was found a few times. V gene TRBV11-3 combines with J gene TRBJ1-6; D gene uncertain. V was cut by 1 base and J by 7 bases, with 8 bases left in between. This CDR3 spans 14 amino acids. Germline values: CDR1 SGHNT, CDR2 YENEEA. CDR3 in amino acids: CASSLAQRNSPLHF. As DNA, the CDR3 is TGTGCCAGCAGCTTAGCACAGCGAAATTCACCCCTCCACTTT.

This clonotype was counted a few times. The gene calls are TRBV4-1 and TRBJ1-5; no definite D call. The CDR3 consists of 16 residues. The germline V and J ends were trimmed by 1 base and 3 bases, with 13 bases remaining between them. Per germline, CDR1 MGHRA and CDR2 YSYEKL. The CDR3 protein is CASSQGVGRSNQPQHF. The CDR3 DNA follows: TGCGCCAGCAGCCAAGGTGTCGGCAGGTCCAATCAGCCCCAGCATTTT.

This clonotype was counted many times. The V call is TRBV12-3 or TRBV12-4, the J call TRBJ1-2; no reliable D call. This CDR3 region has 12 residues. Trimming took 8 bases from V and 4 from J, leaving 11 bases between them. The CDR3 sequence: CASALGPYGYTF. The CDR3, as DNA: TGTGCCAGCGCCCTAGGTCCCTATGGCTACACCTTC.

The CDR3 DNA is TGTGCCAGCAGTCGACAGGGGGGGACGAACACCGGGGAGCTGTTTTTT. Translation gives CASSRQGGTNTGELFF. The rearrangement joins TRBV14 to TRBJ2-2; TRBD1 matches at 9 bases. V shed 6 bases, J shed 0 bases, and the junction held 5 bases outside the gene matches. The germline gives CDR1 SGHDN, CDR2 FVKESK. CDR3 size: 16 residues.

The rearrangement links TRBV13 to TRBJ2-1; 7 bases fit TRBD2. There are 15 residues in the CDR3. With 7 bases clipped from V and 4 bases from J, the junction kept 10 bases outside the gene matches. Germline CDR1 is PRHDT and CDR2 is FYEKMQ (reference sequence). The CDR3 spells CASTSGGTSYNEQFF. CDR3 DNA: TGTGCCAGCACTTCCGGGGGGACCAGTTACAATGAGCAGTTCTTC.

There are many counts of this clonotype. The chain recombines TRBV11-2 with TRBJ2-7; 7 bases agree with TRBD2. Germline CDR1 SGHAT, CDR2 FQNNGV. V lost 0 bases to trimming and J lost 6 bases; unmatched junction nucleotides: 8. The CDR3 has 15 residues. In nucleotides, the CDR3 is TGTGCCAGCAGCTTAGAAGGCTCAGGGAGGGGCGAGCAGTACGTC. This gives the protein CASSLEGSGRGEQYV.

A few counts support this clonotype. V gene TRBV24-1 combines with J gene TRBJ2-1, with D maybe TRBD1 (5 bases). CDR3 size: 16 residues. Trimming took 7 bases from V and 0 from J, leaving 15 bases between them. Germline lookup yields CDR1 KGHDR and CDR2 SFDVKD. CDR3 in amino acids: CATSGLQGSSYNEQFF. For the CDR3, the DNA is TGTGCCACCAGCGGATTGCAGGGAAGCTCCTACAATGAGCAGTTCTTC.

The gene calls are TRBV5-6 and TRBJ1-2; D is ambiguous. V lost 4 bases, J lost 4 bases, and 14 bases lay in between. The CDR3 has 14 amino acids. The V gene's germline CDR1 is SGHDT and CDR2 YYEEEE. The CDR3 loop is CASSLGEGGYGYTF. The CDR3 DNA sequence: TGTGCCAGCAGCCTCGGAGAGGGCGGCTATGGCTACACCTTC.

This clonotype showed up just a few times. The chain has TRBV3-1 and TRBJ1-6; maybe TRBD1 (6 bases). Germline V gene sequence: CDR1 LGHDT, CDR2 YNNKEL (reference sequence). V was shortened by 3 bases and J by 7 bases, with 7 bases between the two germline ends. The CDR3 has 13 amino acids. In nucleotides, the CDR3 is TGTGCCAGCAGCCACAGGGGAAATTCACCCCTCCACTTT. Translating it yields CASSHRGNSPLHF.

The sample holds many counts of this clonotype. The V call is TRBV4-3, the J call TRBJ2-6; D perhaps matches TRBD1 (5 bases). Per the germline V gene, CDR1 is LGHNA and CDR2 is YSLEER. Between the trimmed V and J ends, which lost 1 base and 1 base, there was a span of 11 bases. This CDR3 is built from 17 residues. The CDR3 sequence: CASSQAARASGANVLTF. CDR3 DNA: TGCGCCAGCAGCCAAGCCGCCAGGGCGTCTGGGGCCAACGTCCTGACTTTC.

The chain has TRBV29-1 and TRBJ1-3; TRBD1 matches 7 bases. The CDR3 loop spans 14 amino acids. Unmatched junction bases numbered 3, after V lost 4 bases and J lost 0 bases. Germline CDR1 SQVTM, CDR2 ANQGSEA. The CDR3 loop reads CSVGGQYSGNTIYF. In DNA form, the CDR3 reads TGCAGCGTTGGGGGACAGTACTCTGGAAACACCATATATTTT.

The rearrangement uses TRBV29-1 and TRBJ1-2; D remains unclear. The CDR3 covers 11 residues. CDR1 and CDR2 from the germline V gene are SQVTM and ANQGSEA. Trimming cost V 6 bases and J 6 bases, with 11 bases left between them. CDR3 nucleotide sequence: TGCAGCGTCGGGTCGGAGAATGGCTACACCTTC. Residues: CSVGSENGYTF.

V and J are TRBV20-1 and TRBJ2-6; tentative D call: TRBD1 (6 bases). Per germline, CDR1 DFQATT and CDR2 SNEGSKA (reference sequence). The CDR3 sequence is 16 residues long. The CDR3 DNA reads as TGCAGCGCGCTCAGGGGATCGTTTGGTGGGGCCAACGTCCTGACTTTC. This codes for CSALRGSFGGANVLTF.

This clonotype was seen at least ten times. This chain links TRBV5-1 with TRBJ2-2; D remains unclear. V lost 1 base, J lost 6 bases, and 4 bases lay in between. The CDR3 consists of 12 residues. The germline CDR1 and CDR2 sequences are SGHRS and YFSETQ. The CDR3 region is CASSLNSGELFF. CDR3 nucleotide sequence: TGCGCCAGCAGCTTGAATTCCGGGGAGCTGTTTTTT.

This clonotype has a handful of counts. V is TRBV2 and J is TRBJ1-4; a possible D gene is TRBD1 (6 bases). The CDR3 is 13 amino acids. Trimming pared 6 bases from V and 8 bases from J, leaving 13 bases between. CDR1 and CDR2 from the germline V gene are SNHLY and FYNNEI. This CDR3 reads CASRPGEGEKLFF. In DNA, the CDR3 is TGTGCCAGCAGGCCAGGGGAGGGCGAAAAACTGTTTTTT.

On this clonotype: Germline is not matched at one junction end, which may reflect a read error. The V and J genes are TRBV12-3 or TRBV12-4 and TRBJ2-5; 7 bases are shared with TRBD2. CDR3 length equals 13 residues. The CDR3 sequence: CASSLAVWGTQYF. In DNA, the CDR3 is TGTGCCAGCAGTCTAGCGGTGTGGGGGACCCAGTACTTC.

This clonotype showed up just a few times. V usage is TRBV19 and J usage is TRBJ2-5; perhaps TRBD1 as D (6 bases). Germline lookup yields CDR1 LNHDA and CDR2 SQIVND (reference sequence). The CDR3 runs to 14 residues. Trimming stripped 1 base from V and 5 bases from J, with 11 bases between. This chain's CDR3 is CASSIGIQGETQYF. Here the CDR3 DNA reads TGTGCCAGTAGTATAGGGATACAGGGCGAGACCCAGTACTTC.

The rearrangement uses TRBV15 and TRBJ2-3; no definite D call. The CDR3 sequence is 16 residues long. Trimming pared 1 base from V and 0 bases from J, leaving 11 bases between. CDR1 LNHNV and CDR2 YYDKDF come from the germline V gene (reference sequence). The CDR3 reads CATSRAPPLSTDTQYF. The CDR3 DNA reads TGTGCCACCAGCAGAGCCCCCCCTCTGAGCACAGATACGCAGTATTTT.

Ten or more counts support this clonotype. The rearrangement joins TRBV29-1 to TRBJ1-1; 7 bases match TRBD1. CDR1 is SQVTM and CDR2 is ANQGSEA in the germline V gene. The ends lost 6 bases at V and 3 bases at J; junction bases unmatched: 7. The CDR3 is made up of 13 amino acids. CDR3 sequence reads: CSVKTGRDTEAFF. The CDR3 bases are TGCAGCGTCAAGACAGGGAGGGACACTGAAGCTTTCTTT.

This sequence joins TRBV7-2 and TRBJ2-7; D unclear. Germline V CDR1 and CDR2: SGHTA, FQGNSA. V lost 5 bases, J lost 4 bases, and 12 bases lay in between. The CDR3 length is 13 residues. The CDR3 sequence: CASSLDPNYEQYV. DNA for the CDR3: TGTGCCAGCAGCCTGGACCCCAATTACGAGCAGTACGTC.

This clonotype has a count of ten or more. The V call is TRBV7-2, the J call TRBJ1-1; TRBD1 might be the D (6 bases). The length of the CDR3 is 11 residues. Trimming removed 2 bases at V and 9 bases at J, with 7 bases between. The germline V gene has CDR1 SGHTA and CDR2 FQGNSA. CDR3 loop: CASSLWGQAFF. CDR3 in DNA: TGTGCCAGCAGCTTATGGGGGCAAGCTTTCTTT.

This clonotype occurred a few times. The genes are TRBV25-1 and TRBJ1-1; 9 nucleotides align to TRBD1. V shed 3 bases and J 4 bases; nucleotides not matched to a gene: 9. Germline V gene lookup returns CDR1 MGHDK and CDR2 SYGVNS. The CDR3 extends over 16 amino acids. CDR3 sequence reads: CASSEGGTGWFTEAFF. CDR3 nucleotide sequence: TGTGCCAGCAGTGAGGGGGGGACAGGGTGGTTCACTGAAGCTTTCTTT. Full variable domain (remainder filled in from reference TRBV25-1 and TRBJ1-1): EADIYQTPRYLVIGTGKKITLECSQTMGHDKMYWYQQDPGMELHLIHYSYGVNSTEKGDLSSESTVSRIRTEHFPLTLESARPSHTSQYLCASSEGGTGWFTEAFFGQGTRLTVV.

This clonotype was seen only a few times. This chain joins TRBV7-2 and TRBJ2-5, with 11 bases matching TRBD2. The CDR3 is 17 residues long. CDR1 SGHTA and CDR2 FQGNSA come from the germline V gene. The ends lost 1 base at V and 4 bases at J; junction bases unmatched: 8. The CDR3 here is CASSLGVAGGLGETQYF. CDR3 in DNA: TGTGCCAGCAGCTTAGGGGTAGCGGGGGGGCTGGGAGAGACCCAGTACTTC.

This clonotype was counted only a few times. This chain uses TRBV12-3 or TRBV12-4 with TRBJ1-3; D is ambiguous. The V end lost 3 bases, the J end lost 0 bases, and 6 bases lay between the germline ends. This CDR3 spans 14 amino acids. CDR3 bases: TGTGCCAGCAGTTTCTCTATCTCTGGAAACACCATATATTTT. Amino acid sequence: CASSFSISGNTIYF.

This chain links TRBV20-1 with TRBJ2-4, with 9 bases matching TRBD1. The CDR3 length is 17 residues. J gave up 0 bases and V 6 bases, and 12 bases lay outside the gene matches. From germline, CDR1 is DFQATT and CDR2 SNEGSKA (reference sequence). The CDR3 region is CSAGGTGKLLAKNIQYF. CDR3 nucleotide sequence: TGCAGTGCAGGGGGGACAGGGAAGCTTCTAGCCAAAAACATTCAGTACTTC.